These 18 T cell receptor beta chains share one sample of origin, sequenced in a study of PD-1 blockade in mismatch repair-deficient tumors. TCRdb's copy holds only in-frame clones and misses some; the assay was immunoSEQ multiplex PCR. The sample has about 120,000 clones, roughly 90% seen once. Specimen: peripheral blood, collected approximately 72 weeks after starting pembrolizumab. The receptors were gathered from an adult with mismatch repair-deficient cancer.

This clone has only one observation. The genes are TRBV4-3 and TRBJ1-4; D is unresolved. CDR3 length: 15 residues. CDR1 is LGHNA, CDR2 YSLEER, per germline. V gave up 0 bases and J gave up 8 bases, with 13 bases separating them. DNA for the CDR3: TGCGCCAGCAGCCAAGACGGGGAGGTAGAGGAAAAACTGTTTTTT. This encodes CASSQDGEVEEKLFF.

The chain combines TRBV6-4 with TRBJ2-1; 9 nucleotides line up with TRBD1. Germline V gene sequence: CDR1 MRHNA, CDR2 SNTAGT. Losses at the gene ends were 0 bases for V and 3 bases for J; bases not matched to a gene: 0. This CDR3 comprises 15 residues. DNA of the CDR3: TGTGCCAGCAGTGACTCGACAGGGGGCTACAATGAGCAGTTCTTC. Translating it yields CASSDSTGGYNEQFF.

The CDR3 loop is CAWSVLRAGADGELFF. The CDR3 DNA reads TGTGCCTGGAGTGTACTCCGAGCGGGAGCTGACGGGGAGCTGTTTTTT. The chain has TRBV30 and TRBJ2-2; TRBD2 aligns across 8 bases. Germline-derived CDR1 and CDR2 are GTSNPN and SVGIG (reference sequence). After removal of 0 bases from V and 7 bases from J, the junction contained 10 bases not matched to a gene. The CDR3 is 16 residues long.

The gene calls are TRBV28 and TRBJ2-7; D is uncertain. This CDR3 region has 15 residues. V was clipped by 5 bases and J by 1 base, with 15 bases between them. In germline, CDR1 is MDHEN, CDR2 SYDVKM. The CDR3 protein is CASSPRRAVSYEQYF. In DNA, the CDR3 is TGTGCCAGCAGTCCCCGACGGGCGGTATCCTACGAGCAGTACTTC.

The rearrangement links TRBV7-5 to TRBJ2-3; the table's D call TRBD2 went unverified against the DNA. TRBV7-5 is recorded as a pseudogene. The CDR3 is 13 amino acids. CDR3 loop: CASSGTLPDTQYF. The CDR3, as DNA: TGTGCCAGCAGCGGTACTCTTCCAGATACGCAGTATTTT.

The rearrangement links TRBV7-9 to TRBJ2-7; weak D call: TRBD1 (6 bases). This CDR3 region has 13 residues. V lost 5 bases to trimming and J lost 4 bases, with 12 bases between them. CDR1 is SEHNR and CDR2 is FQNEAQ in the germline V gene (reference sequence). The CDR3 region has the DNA TGTGCCAGCAGCCTAAGGGGGAAATACGAGCAGTACTTC. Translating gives CASSLRGKYEQYF.

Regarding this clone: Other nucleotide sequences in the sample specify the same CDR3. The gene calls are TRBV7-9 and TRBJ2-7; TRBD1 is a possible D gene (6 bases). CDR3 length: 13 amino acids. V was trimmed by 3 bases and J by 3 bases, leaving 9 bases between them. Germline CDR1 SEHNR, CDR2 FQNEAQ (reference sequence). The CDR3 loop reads CASSLQQGYEQYF. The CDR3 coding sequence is TGTGCCAGCAGCTTGCAACAGGGCTACGAGCAGTACTTC. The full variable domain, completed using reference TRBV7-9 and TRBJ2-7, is DTGVSQNPRHKITKRGQNVTFRCDPISEHNRLYWYRQTLGQGPEFLTYFQNEAQLEKSRLLSDRFSAERPKGSFSTLEIQRTEQGDSAMYLCASSLQQGYEQYFGPGTRLTVT.

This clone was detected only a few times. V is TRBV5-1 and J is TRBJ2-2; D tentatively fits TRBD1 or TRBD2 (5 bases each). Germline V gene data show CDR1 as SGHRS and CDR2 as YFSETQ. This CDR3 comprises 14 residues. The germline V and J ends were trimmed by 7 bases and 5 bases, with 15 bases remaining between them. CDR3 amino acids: CASSGTTSTGELFF. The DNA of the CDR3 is TGCGCCAGCTCCGGGACCACAAGTACCGGGGAGCTGTTTTTT.

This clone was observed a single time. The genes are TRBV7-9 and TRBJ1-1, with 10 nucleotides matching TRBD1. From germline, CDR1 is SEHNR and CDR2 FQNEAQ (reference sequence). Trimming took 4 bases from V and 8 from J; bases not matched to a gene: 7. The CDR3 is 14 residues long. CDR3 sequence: CASSSRTGGREAFF. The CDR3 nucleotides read TGTGCCAGCAGCTCTCGGACAGGGGGTAGAGAAGCTTTCTTT.

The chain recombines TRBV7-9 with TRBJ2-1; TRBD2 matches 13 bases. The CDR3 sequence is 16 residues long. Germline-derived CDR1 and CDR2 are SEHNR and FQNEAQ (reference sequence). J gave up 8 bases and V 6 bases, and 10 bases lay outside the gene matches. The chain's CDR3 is CASSSPLAGGPDEQFF. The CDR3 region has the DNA TGTGCCAGCAGTTCTCCACTAGCGGGAGGGCCCGATGAGCAGTTCTTC.

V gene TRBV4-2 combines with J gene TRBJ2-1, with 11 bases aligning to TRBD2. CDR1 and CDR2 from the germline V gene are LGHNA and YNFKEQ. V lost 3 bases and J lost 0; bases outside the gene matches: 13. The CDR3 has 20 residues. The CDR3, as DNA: TGTGCCAGCAGCCATGGCTGGATAGCGGGAGGGTCGAGCTCCTACAATGAGCAGTTCTTC. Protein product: CASSHGWIAGGSSSYNEQFF.

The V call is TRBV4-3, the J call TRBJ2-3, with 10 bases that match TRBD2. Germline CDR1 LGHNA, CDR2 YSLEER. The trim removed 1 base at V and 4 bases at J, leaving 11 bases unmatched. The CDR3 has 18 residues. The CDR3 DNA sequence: TGCGCCAGCAGCCAAGTTTCATCTAGCGGGAGAAGCCCAGATACGCAGTATTTT. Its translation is CASSQVSSSGRSPDTQYF.

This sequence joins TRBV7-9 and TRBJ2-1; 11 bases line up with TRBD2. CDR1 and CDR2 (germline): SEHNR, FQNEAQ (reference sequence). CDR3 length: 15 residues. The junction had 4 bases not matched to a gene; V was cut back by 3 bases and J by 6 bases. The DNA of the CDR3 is TGTGCCAGCAGCTTGACTAGCGGGAAGACCAATGAGCAGTTCTTC. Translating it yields CASSLTSGKTNEQFF.

DNA of the CDR3: TGCGCCAGCAGCTTGTTTACTTTGGGTGATACGCAGTATTTT. Its translation is CASSLFTLGDTQYF. The genes are TRBV5-1 and TRBJ2-3, with D hard to call. This CDR3 spans 14 amino acids. Germline V gives CDR1 SGHRS, CDR2 YFSETQ. V lost 1 base and J 6 bases, leaving 12 bases between the germline ends.

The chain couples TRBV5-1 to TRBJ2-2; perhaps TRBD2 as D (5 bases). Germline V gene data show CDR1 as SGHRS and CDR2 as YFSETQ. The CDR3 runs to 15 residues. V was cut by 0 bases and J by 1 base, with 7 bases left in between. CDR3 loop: CASSLGRGNTGELFF. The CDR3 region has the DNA TGCGCCAGCAGCTTGGGTCGGGGGAACACCGGGGAGCTGTTTTTT.

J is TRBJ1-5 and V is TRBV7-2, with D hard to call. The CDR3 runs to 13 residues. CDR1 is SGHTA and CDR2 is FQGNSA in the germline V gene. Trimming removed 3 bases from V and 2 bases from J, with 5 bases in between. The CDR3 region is CASSFWGNQPQHF. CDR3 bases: TGTGCCAGCAGCTTTTGGGGCAATCAGCCCCAGCATTTT.

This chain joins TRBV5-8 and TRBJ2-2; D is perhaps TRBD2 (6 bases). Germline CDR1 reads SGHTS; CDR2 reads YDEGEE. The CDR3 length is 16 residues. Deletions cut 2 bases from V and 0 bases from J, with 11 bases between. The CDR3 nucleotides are TGTGCCAGCAGCTTTAGGACTACCGCGAACACCGGGGAGCTGTTTTTT. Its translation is CASSFRTTANTGELFF.

CDR3 in amino acids: CASSLAGVWGFETQYF. CDR3 DNA sequence: TGTGCCAGCAGCCTAGCGGGAGTGTGGGGTTTCGAGACCCAGTACTTC. V is TRBV14 and J is TRBJ2-5, with TRBD2 matching 9 bases. The CDR3 totals 16 residues. Trimming removed 4 bases from V and 5 bases from J; junction bases left unmatched: 11. Per germline, CDR1 SGHDN and CDR2 FVKESK.